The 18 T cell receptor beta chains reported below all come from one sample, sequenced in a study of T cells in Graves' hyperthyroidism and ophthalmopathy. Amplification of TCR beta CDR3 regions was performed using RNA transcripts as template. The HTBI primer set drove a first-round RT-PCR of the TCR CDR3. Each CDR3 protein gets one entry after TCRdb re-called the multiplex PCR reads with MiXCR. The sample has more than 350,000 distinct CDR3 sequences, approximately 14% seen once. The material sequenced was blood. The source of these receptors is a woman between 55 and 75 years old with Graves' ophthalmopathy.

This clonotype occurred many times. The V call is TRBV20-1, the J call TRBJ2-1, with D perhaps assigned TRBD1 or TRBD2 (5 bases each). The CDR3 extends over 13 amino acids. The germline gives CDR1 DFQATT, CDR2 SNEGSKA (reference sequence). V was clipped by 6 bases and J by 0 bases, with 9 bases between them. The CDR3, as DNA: TGCAGTGCATGGGGGAGCTCCTACAATGAGCAGTTCTTC. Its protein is CSAWGSSYNEQFF.

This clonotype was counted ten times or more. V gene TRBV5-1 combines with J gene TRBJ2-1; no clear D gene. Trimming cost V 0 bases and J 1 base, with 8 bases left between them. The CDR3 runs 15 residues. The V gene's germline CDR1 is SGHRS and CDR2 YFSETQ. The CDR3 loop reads CASSLVAESYNEQFF. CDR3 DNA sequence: TGCGCCAGCAGCTTGGTTGCGGAATCCTACAATGAGCAGTTCTTC.

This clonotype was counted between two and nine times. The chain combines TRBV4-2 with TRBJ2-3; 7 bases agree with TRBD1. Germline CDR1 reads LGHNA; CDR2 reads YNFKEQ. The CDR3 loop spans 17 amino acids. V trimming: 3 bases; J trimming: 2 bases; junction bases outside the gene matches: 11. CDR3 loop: CASSQNRDSFHTDTQYF. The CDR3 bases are TGTGCCAGCAGCCAGAATAGGGACAGCTTCCACACAGATACGCAGTATTTT.

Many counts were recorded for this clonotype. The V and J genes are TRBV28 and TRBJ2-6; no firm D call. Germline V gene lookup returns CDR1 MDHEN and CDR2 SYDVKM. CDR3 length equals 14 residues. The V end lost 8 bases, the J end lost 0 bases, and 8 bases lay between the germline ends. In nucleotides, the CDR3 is TGTGCCAGCGAGATGTTCTCTGGGGCCAACGTCCTGACTTTC. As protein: CASEMFSGANVLTF.

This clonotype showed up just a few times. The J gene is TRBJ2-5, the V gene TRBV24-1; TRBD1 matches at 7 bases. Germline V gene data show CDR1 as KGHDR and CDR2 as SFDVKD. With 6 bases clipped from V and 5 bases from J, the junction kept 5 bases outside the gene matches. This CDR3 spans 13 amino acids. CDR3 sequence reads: CATSLTGSETQYF. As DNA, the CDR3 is TGTGCCACCAGTCTGACAGGGAGTGAGACCCAGTACTTC.

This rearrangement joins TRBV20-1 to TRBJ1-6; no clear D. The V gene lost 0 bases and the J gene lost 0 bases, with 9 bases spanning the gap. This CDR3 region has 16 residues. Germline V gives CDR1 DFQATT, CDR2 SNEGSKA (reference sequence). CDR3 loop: CSARDAGSSYNSPLHF. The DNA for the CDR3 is TGCAGTGCTAGAGATGCCGGGAGCTCCTATAATTCACCCCTCCACTTT.

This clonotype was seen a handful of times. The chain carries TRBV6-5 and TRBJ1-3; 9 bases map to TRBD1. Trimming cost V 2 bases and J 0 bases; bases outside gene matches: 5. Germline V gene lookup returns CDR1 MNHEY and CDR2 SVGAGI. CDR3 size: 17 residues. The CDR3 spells CASSYDGQGNSGNTIYF. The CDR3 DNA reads TGTGCCAGCAGTTACGACGGACAGGGGAACTCTGGAAACACCATATATTTT.

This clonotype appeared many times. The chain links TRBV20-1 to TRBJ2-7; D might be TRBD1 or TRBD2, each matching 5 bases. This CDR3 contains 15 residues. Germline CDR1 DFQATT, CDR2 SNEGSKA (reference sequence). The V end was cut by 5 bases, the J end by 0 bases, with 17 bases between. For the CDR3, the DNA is TGCAGTGCTCCGGCTTCGGGACGGGGCTCCTACGAGCAGTACTTC. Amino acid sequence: CSAPASGRGSYEQYF.

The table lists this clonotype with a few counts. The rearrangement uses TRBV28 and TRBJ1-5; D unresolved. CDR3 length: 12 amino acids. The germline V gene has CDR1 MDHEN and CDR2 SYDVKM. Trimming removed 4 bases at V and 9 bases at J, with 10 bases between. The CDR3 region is CASSSNPAPQHF. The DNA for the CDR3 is TGTGCCAGCAGTTCAAACCCCGCGCCCCAGCATTTT.

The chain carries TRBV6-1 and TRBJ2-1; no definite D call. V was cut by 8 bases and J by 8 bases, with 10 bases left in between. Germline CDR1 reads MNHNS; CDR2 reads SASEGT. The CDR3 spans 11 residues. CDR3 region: CASDLGYEQFF. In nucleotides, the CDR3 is TGTGCCAGCGATTTGGGGTATGAGCAGTTCTTC.

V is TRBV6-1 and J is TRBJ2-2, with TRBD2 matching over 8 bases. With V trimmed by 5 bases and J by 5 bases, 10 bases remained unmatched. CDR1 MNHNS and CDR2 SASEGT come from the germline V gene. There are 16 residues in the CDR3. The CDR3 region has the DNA TGTGCCAGCAGTAGACTAGCGATGGGGAATACCGGGGAGCTGTTTTTT. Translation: CASSRLAMGNTGELFF.

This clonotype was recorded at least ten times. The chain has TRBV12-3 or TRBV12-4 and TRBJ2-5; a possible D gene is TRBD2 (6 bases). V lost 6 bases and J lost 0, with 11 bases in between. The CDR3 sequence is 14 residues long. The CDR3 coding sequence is TGTGCCAGCAGGGACGCGGGGAACCAAGAGACCCAGTACTTC. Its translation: CASRDAGNQETQYF.

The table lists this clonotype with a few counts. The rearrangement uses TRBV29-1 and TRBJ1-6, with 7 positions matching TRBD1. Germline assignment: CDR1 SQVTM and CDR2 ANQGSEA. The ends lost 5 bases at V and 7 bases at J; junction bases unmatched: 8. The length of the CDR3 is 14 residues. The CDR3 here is CSVRNRGENSPLHF. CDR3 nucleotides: TGCAGCGTTCGAAACAGGGGAGAAAATTCACCCCTCCACTTT.

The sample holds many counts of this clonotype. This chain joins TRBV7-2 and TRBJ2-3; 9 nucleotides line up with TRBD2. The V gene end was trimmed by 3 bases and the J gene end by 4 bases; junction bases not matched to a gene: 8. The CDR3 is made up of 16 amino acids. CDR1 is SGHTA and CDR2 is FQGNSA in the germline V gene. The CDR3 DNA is TGTGCCAGCAGCTTCCGCCGGACTAGCGCGGCAGATACGCAGTATTTT. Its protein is CASSFRRTSAADTQYF.

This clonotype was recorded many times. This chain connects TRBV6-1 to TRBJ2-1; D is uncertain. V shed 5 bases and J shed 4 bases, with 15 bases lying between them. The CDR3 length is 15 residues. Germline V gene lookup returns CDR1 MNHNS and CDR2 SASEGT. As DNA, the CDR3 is TGTGCCAGCAGTTACGGCGGAGCAAATTACAATGAGCAGTTCTTC. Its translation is CASSYGGANYNEQFF.

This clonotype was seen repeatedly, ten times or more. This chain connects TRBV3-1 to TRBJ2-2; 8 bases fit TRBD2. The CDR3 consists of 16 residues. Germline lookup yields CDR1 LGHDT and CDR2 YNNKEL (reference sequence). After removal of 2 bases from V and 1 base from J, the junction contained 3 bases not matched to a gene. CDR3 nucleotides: TGTGCCAGCAGCCAACTAGCGGGTTGGAACACCGGGGAGCTGTTTTTT. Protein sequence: CASSQLAGWNTGELFF.

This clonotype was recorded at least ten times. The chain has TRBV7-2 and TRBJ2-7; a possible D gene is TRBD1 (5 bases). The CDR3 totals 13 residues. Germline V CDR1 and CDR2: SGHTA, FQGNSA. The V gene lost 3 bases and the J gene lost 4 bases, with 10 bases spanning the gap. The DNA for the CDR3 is TGTGCCAGCAGCTTTGGACACATATACGAGCAGTACTTC. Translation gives CASSFGHIYEQYF.

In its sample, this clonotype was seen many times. The CDR3 here is CASSTNRLDTQYF. In DNA form, the CDR3 reads TGTGCCAGCAGTACCAACAGGTTGGATACGCAGTATTTT. The genes are TRBV6-5 and TRBJ2-3; D might be TRBD1 (5 bases). The CDR3 is 13 amino acids. V gave up 5 bases and J gave up 6 bases, with 12 bases separating them. Germline loops: CDR1 MNHEY, CDR2 SVGAGI.